Reported below is one T cell receptor beta chain. This specimen comes from a study of control samples from healthy donors and cancer patients. Some clones are missing from TCRdb's copy, which holds only in-frame ones; the method was immunoSEQ multiplex PCR. The sample includes 150,000 to 180,000 clones, 90% to 95% of them seen just once. Germline V lookup: CDR1 LNHDA, CDR2 SQIVND (reference sequence). The junction had 7 bases not matched to a gene; V was cut back by 3 bases and J by 3 bases. This CDR3 comprises 16 residues. The chain uses TRBV19 and TRBJ2-7, with TRBD1 matching over 11 bases. This receptor was identified in a man in his forties in good health. Sequencing was carried out using blood. The CDR3 here is CASSIHIGTGGYEQYF. The CDR3 DNA reads as TGTGCCAGTAGTATCCACATCGGGACAGGGGGCTACGAGCAGTACTTC.